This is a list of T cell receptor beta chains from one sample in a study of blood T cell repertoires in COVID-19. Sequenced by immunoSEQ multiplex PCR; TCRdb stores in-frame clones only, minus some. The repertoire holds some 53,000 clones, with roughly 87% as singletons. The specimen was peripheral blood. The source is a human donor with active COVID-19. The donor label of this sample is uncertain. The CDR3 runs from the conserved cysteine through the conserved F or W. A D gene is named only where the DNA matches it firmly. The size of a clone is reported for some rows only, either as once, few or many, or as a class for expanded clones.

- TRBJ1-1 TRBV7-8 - TGTGCCAGCAGCCGCCAATGGACAATCGCTGAAGCTTTCTTT CASSRQWTIAEAFF
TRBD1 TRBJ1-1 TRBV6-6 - TGTGCCAGCTTTTGGACAGGCCAAACTGAAGCTTTCTTT CASFWTGQTEAFF
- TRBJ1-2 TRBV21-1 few TGTGCCAGCAGCAAAGTTCCGGCAGGGGGCCAAACAAACTATGGCTACACCTTC CASSKVPAGGQTNYGYTF
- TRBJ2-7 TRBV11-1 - TGTGCCAGCAGCCAAGACTGGGGGAGGTCCTACGAGCAGTACTTC CASSQDWGRSYEQYF
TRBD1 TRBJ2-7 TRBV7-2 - TGTGCCAGCAGCTTAGGACCGGGACAGGGCTACGAGCAGTACTTC CASSLGPGQGYEQYF
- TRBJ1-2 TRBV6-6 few TGTGCCAGCGGGGAGGGGGGACACCCTTTCGCCTTC CASGEGGHPFAF
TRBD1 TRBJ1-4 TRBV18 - TGTGCCAGCTCACCTTACCCGGGACAGGAAAAACTGTTTTTT CASSPYPGQEKLFF
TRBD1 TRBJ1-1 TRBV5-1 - TGCGCCAGCAGTGGGACAGGGATAACTGAAGCTTTCTTT CASSGTGITEAFF
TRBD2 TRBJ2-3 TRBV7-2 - TGTGCCAGCAGCGCCTTAGCGGGGGGGCTCACAGATACGCAGTATTTT CASSALAGGLTDTQYF
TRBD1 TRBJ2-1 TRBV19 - TGTGCCAGCCGGGGACAGGGGCGCTCCTACAATGAGCAGTTCTTC CASRGQGRSYNEQFF
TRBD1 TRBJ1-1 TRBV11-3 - TGTGCCAGCAGCTTAGGAGCCGGGACAGGGGGCATAAACACTGAAGCTTTCTTT CASSLGAGTGGINTEAFF
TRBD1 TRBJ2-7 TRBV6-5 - TGTGCCAGCAGCACCGACAGGGGAACCTACGAGCAGTACTTC CASSTDRGTYEQYF
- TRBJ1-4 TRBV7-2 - TGTGCCAGCAGCTCCCGGAGGCGGGGAACTAATGAAAAACTGTTTTTT CASSSRRRGTNEKLFF
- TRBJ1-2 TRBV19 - TGTGCCAGTAGTACCGGACAGAGTAACTATGGCTACACCTTC CASSTGQSNYGYTF
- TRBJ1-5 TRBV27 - TGTGCCAGCAGTTCCGCAGGTGGGCCCCAGCATTTT CASSSAGGPQHF